These 10 T cell receptor beta chains came from one sample sequenced in a study of regulatory T cells in long-lasting Graves disease listed by TCRdb under 2021. The method was multiplex PCR. Sequenced using an Illumina HiSeq 4000. To build TCR beta libraries, CDR3 regions were amplified by Arm-PCR using iRepertoire HTBI primers. Starting from the raw public reads, TCRdb applied fastp trimming at Q25, assembled clones with MiXCR and retained in-frame beta chains. Entries are consolidated by CDR3 protein sequence, retaining the most common genes and DNA. This sample gives approximately 400,000 distinct CDR3 sequences in total; about 23% of them show up just once. The leading ten clones occupy around a quarter of the sample. The time point label, read with the paper, signifies: persistent/refractory GD, antithyroid drugs over 5 years with positive TRAb. For both TCR sequencing and RNA sequencing, RNA was extracted from PBMCs using TRIzol.

The sequencing here drew on peripheral blood mononuclear cells (PBMCs), taken when the disease was refractory, from a patient treated with antithyroid drugs. All receptors derive from a woman aged 40 to 55 with Graves disease. Donor details come from another sample of the same person, matched by shared clones.

This clonotype was counted many times. V is TRBV28 and J is TRBJ2-7, with 10 bases fitting TRBD2. Trimming took 6 bases from V and 3 from J; bases not matched to a gene: 11. CDR3 length: 16 amino acids. CDR1 MDHEN and CDR2 SYDVKM come from the germline V gene. CDR3 DNA sequence: TGTGCCAGCAGACCCCAGAGGGCTAGCGGGAGCTACGAGCAGTACTTC. Translation gives CASRPQRASGSYEQYF. Full variable domain (remainder filled in from reference TRBV28 and TRBJ2-7): DVKVTQSSRYLVKRTGEKVFLECVQDMDHENMFWYRQDPGLGLRLIYFSYDVKMKEKGDIPEGYSVSREKKERFSLILESASTNQTSMYLCASRPQRASGSYEQYFGPGTRLTVT.

This clonotype was counted a single time. The CDR3 carries no conserved terminal phenylalanine or tryptophan, so it likely arises from a read error. DNA for the CDR3: TGTGCCAGCAGCTTATCCGGGAGATCCTACGAGCAGTACCTC. Its protein is CASSLSGRSYEQYL. The J gene is TRBJ2-7, the V gene TRBV2, with a weak D call TRBD2 (6 bases). The CDR3 is made up of 14 amino acids. Trimming cost V 6 bases and J 1 base, with 13 bases left between them. Germline CDR1 and CDR2: SNHLY and FYNNEI.

This clonotype was detected many times. The CDR3 nucleotides read TGCAGTGCGAATGCTCTCGCCGATTCACCCCTCCACTTT. It yields the protein CSANALADSPLHF. This chain links TRBV20-1 with TRBJ1-6; D gene uncertain. From germline, CDR1 is DFQATT and CDR2 SNEGSKA (reference sequence). Trimming stripped 6 bases from V and 8 bases from J, with 14 bases between. This CDR3 has 13 residues.

This clonotype was counted only a few times. This rearrangement joins TRBV10-3 to TRBJ1-3; D is possibly TRBD1 (6 bases). Trimming stripped 1 base from V and 1 base from J, with 14 bases between. The CDR3 has 17 amino acids. The germline CDR1 and CDR2 sequences are ENHRY and SYGVKD. Here the CDR3 reads CAISEYGGISSGNTIYF. The DNA for the CDR3 is TGTGCCATCAGTGAGTACGGGGGCATAAGTTCTGGAAACACCATATATTTT.

As for this clonotype: This could be a read error, since a much larger clone is one nucleotide away. This CDR3 fails to terminate in the conserved phenylalanine or tryptophan, so it likely reflects a read error. The chain combines TRBV28 with TRBJ1-1; D gene ambiguous. CDR1 MDHEN and CDR2 SYDVKM come from the germline V gene. The CDR3 covers 14 residues. V lost 7 bases, J lost 3 bases, and 15 bases lay in between. The CDR3 loop is CASTHARVHTEAFL. The CDR3 nucleotides are TGTGCCAGCACCCACGCGAGGGTCCACACTGAAGCTTTCCTT.

On this clonotype: One end of the junction is discordant with germline, which a read error may explain. The CDR3 DNA follows: TGTGCCAGCTCAGCACCGGGACAGGGACCAGATACGCAGTATTTT. Protein: CASSAPGQGPDTQYF. The J gene is TRBJ2-3, the V gene TRBV18, with TRBD1 identical over 9 bases. Germline CDR1 and CDR2: KGHSH and LQKENI. The CDR3 runs 15 residues.

This clonotype has at least ten counts. The V gene is TRBV28, the J gene TRBJ2-7, with D perhaps TRBD2 (6 bases). The CDR3 is made up of 13 amino acids. Between the trimmed V and J ends, which lost 8 bases and 6 bases, there was a span of 17 bases. In germline, CDR1 is MDHEN, CDR2 SYDVKM. The CDR3 reads CASGTSLRGEQYF. The CDR3 nucleotides are TGTGCCAGCGGGACTTCGCTAAGGGGCGAGCAGTACTTC.

Of note for this clonotype: It may be a read error: a sequence one base away is much more abundant. The V call is TRBV27, the J call TRBJ1-3; no clear D. CDR3 length: 14 amino acids. The germline CDR1 and CDR2 sequences are MNHEY and SMNVEV (reference sequence). CDR3 amino acids: CASSPWRTGNTTYF. In DNA form, the CDR3 reads TGTGCCAGCAGTCCCTGGAGGACCGGAAACACCACATATTTT.

This clonotype has more than one count but fewer than ten. The V and J genes are TRBV30 and TRBJ1-1, with D possibly being TRBD1 (5 bases). The germline V and J ends were trimmed by 3 bases and 7 bases, with 24 bases remaining between them. Germline assignment: CDR1 GTSNPN and CDR2 SVGIG (reference sequence). CDR3 length equals 16 residues. Here the CDR3 DNA reads TGTGCCTGGAGACCAGGATTAGGAGGACAAGCATTTGAAGCTTTCTTT. It yields the protein CAWRPGLGGQAFEAFF.

This clonotype was observed a handful of times. The chain joins TRBV28 to TRBJ2-3; maybe TRBD2 (5 bases). The CDR3 loop spans 16 amino acids. Deletions cut 3 bases from V and 4 bases from J, with 17 bases between. CDR1 is MDHEN and CDR2 is SYDVKM in the germline V gene. This CDR3 reads CASSFGRSPGADTQYF. The CDR3 DNA reads TGTGCCAGCAGTTTCGGGCGGTCCCCCGGGGCAGATACGCAGTATTTT.